This record looks at one TCR beta chain sequence and its context. The data derive from a study of cytomegalovirus exposure and HLA in healthy donors. Germline CDR1 reads MNHNY; CDR2 reads SVGAGI (reference sequence). The V gene end was trimmed by 6 bases and the J gene end by 6 bases; junction bases not matched to a gene: 9. CDR3 size: 15 residues. 60 Vbeta and 13 Jbeta primers were used in PCR. This table comes from immunoSEQ multiplex PCR, and its TCRdb copy is limited to in-frame clones, with some not included. The repertoire consists of under 250,000 clones, with 82% occurring once and the leading ten covering 4.5% to 7%.

This sequence joins TRBV6-6 and TRBJ1-5; 9 bases are shared with TRBD1. Sample: PBMCs. The TCR comes from a man aged 40-49 years in good health and CMV-seropositive. CDR3 loop: CASSPRDRAGQPQHF. The DNA of the CDR3 is TGTGCCAGCAGCCCTAGGGACAGGGCGGGTCAGCCCCAGCATTTT.